These 21 T cell receptor beta chains were sequenced from one sample in a study of T cells in Graves' hyperthyroidism and ophthalmopathy (dated by TCRdb to the late 2010s). The library was prepared using multiplex PCR. Sequenced using an Illumina HiSeq 2000. TCR beta CDR3 regions were amplified from RNA transcripts. For the first round of RT-PCR on the TCR CDR3, the HTBI primer set was used together with the Qiagen OneStep RT-PCR kit. The public sequencing data were trimmed at Q25 with fastp and processed into clonotypes with MiXCR by TCRdb, which kept only in-frame beta chains. Entries are consolidated by CDR3 protein sequence, retaining the most common genes and DNA. The sample table lists around 190,000 distinct CDR3 sequences, less than 20% of them with a count of one. The ten largest clones represent 53% of the sample. Source material: blood. These receptor sequences come from a woman between 45 and 65 years old with Graves' hyperthyroidism.

CDR3 region: CASSVRDTGELFF. The CDR3 DNA follows: TGTGCCAGCAGCGTTAGGGACACCGGGGAGCTGTTTTTT. The chain has TRBV7-9 and TRBJ2-2; the D is unclear. This CDR3 region has 13 residues. The V end lost 5 bases, the J end lost 3 bases, and 7 bases lay between the germline ends. CDR1 and CDR2 from the germline V gene are SEHNR and FQNEAQ (reference sequence).

This clonotype was counted at least ten times. The chain recombines TRBV28 with TRBJ2-3; D perhaps matches TRBD1 (6 bases). Trimming pared 8 bases from V and 4 bases from J, leaving 13 bases between. Germline V gene lookup returns CDR1 MDHEN and CDR2 SYDVKM. The CDR3 extends over 13 amino acids. The CDR3 DNA reads as TGTGCCAGCGGCGGCAGGGGAGCAGATACGCAGTATTTT. Translating it yields CASGGRGADTQYF.

This clonotype was found many times. The chain links TRBV20-1 to TRBJ2-7; D is possibly TRBD1 or TRBD2 (5 bases each). Germline V gene data show CDR1 as DFQATT and CDR2 as SNEGSKA (reference sequence). CDR3 length: 15 amino acids. With 4 bases removed from V and 2 bases from J, the gap between germline ends came to 18 bases. The CDR3 region is CSAKTDGRETYEQYF. CDR3 bases: TGCAGTGCTAAGACCGATGGCAGGGAGACCTACGAGCAGTACTTC.

This clonotype was picked up many times. V and J are TRBV7-9 and TRBJ2-7; weak D call: TRBD2 (6 bases). The ends were cut back, 5 bases at V and 3 bases at J, with 11 bases in the middle. Germline CDR1 is SEHNR and CDR2 is FQNEAQ (reference sequence). CDR3 length: 13 residues. The CDR3 sequence is CASSATSHYEQYF. In nucleotides, the CDR3 is TGTGCCAGCAGCGCTACTAGCCACTACGAGCAGTACTTC.

The V and J genes are TRBV30 and TRBJ1-1; D may be TRBD1 (6 bases). The CDR3 runs 13 residues. Germline V CDR1 and CDR2: GTSNPN, SVGIG (reference sequence). V dropped 3 bases and J dropped 7 bases, with 15 bases sitting between them. The CDR3 protein is CAWSWGGAFEAFF. The CDR3 nucleotides read TGTGCCTGGAGCTGGGGGGGGGCCTTTGAAGCTTTCTTT.

The sample holds many counts of this clonotype. The J gene is TRBJ2-1, the V gene TRBV12-3 or TRBV12-4; 8 bases are shared with TRBD2. Unmatched junction bases numbered 11, after V lost 5 bases and J lost 8 bases. CDR3 length: 15 amino acids. Here the CDR3 reads CASSLAGTRLDEQFF. CDR3 coding DNA: TGTGCCAGCAGTCTGGCCGGGACTAGGTTGGATGAGCAGTTCTTC.

The V gene is TRBV7-6, the J gene TRBJ2-2; a possible D gene is TRBD2 (6 bases). The germline V gene encodes CDR1 SGHVS and CDR2 FNYEAQ. The CDR3 totals 14 residues. The V gene lost 6 bases and the J gene lost 7 bases, with 15 bases spanning the gap. This CDR3 is CASRGTGDDGELFF. The CDR3 bases are TGTGCCAGCAGAGGGACGGGAGACGACGGGGAGCTGTTTTTT.

This clonotype was seen at least ten times. The chain joins TRBV11-2 to TRBJ2-1; maybe TRBD2 (6 bases). V lost 5 bases and J 2 bases, leaving 13 bases between the germline ends. The germline gives CDR1 SGHAT, CDR2 FQNNGV. The length of the CDR3 is 15 residues. The CDR3, as DNA: TGTGCCAGCAGCCCCGCGGGGCTGACCTACAATGAGCAGTTCTTC. Its protein is CASSPAGLTYNEQFF.

V gene TRBV9 combines with J gene TRBJ2-1, with 12 bases fitting TRBD2. Germline V lookup: CDR1 SGDLS, CDR2 YYNGEE. The junction had 6 bases not matched to a gene; V was cut back by 7 bases and J by 10 bases. The CDR3 is 13 residues long. This chain's CDR3 is CASGTGTSGEQFF. CDR3 DNA sequence: TGTGCCAGCGGAACCGGGACTAGCGGGGAGCAGTTCTTC.

This clonotype was recorded at least ten times. The chain is built from TRBV6-1 and TRBJ1-1; a possible D gene is TRBD1 (5 bases). Germline-derived CDR1 and CDR2 are MNHNS and SASEGT. V lost 5 bases, J lost 4 bases, and 20 bases lay in between. The CDR3 runs 16 residues. The CDR3 protein is CASSSLDSGGSTEAFF. As DNA, the CDR3 is TGTGCCAGCAGTTCTCTGGACTCCGGGGGGTCCACTGAAGCTTTCTTT.

This clonotype was counted many times. In nucleotides, the CDR3 is TGTGCCAGCTCACCCACTAGCGTATCCTACAATGAGCAGTTCTTC. This translates into CASSPTSVSYNEQFF. This chain links TRBV18 with TRBJ2-1; 7 bases align to TRBD2. This CDR3 is built from 15 residues. The germline V gene encodes CDR1 KGHSH and CDR2 LQKENI. With V trimmed by 3 bases and J by 1 base, 3 bases remained unmatched.

On this clonotype itself: A single base separates this from a much larger clone, so it may be a read error. This chain connects TRBV19 to TRBJ2-1; 9 bases line up with TRBD2. CDR1 and CDR2 from the germline V gene are LNHDA and SQIVND (reference sequence). The CDR3 spans 19 residues. J lost 7 bases, V lost 1 base, and 17 bases had no gene match. CDR3 DNA: TGTGCCAGTAGTATAGTCCCCTATCGGCCAGCGGGGGGAGGGAATGAGCAGTTCTTC. This encodes CASSIVPYRPAGGGNEQFF.

This clonotype was recorded at least ten times. The chain employs TRBV18 and TRBJ2-1, with 8 bases fitting TRBD2. V was clipped by 5 bases and J by 6 bases; unmatched bases: 12. This CDR3 has 16 amino acids. Germline CDR1 KGHSH, CDR2 LQKENI. In nucleotides, the CDR3 is TGTGCCAGCTCATACCCGGGACTAGATGAGCTCAATGAGCAGTTCTTC. It codes for CASSYPGLDELNEQFF.

This clonotype was observed many times. This sequence joins TRBV20-1 and TRBJ2-1; 7 bases fit TRBD2. After removal of 0 bases from V and 6 bases from J, the junction contained 11 bases not matched to a gene. Germline V gene sequence: CDR1 DFQATT, CDR2 SNEGSKA (reference sequence). The CDR3 covers 16 residues. DNA of the CDR3: TGCAGTGCTAGAGAGCGGAGGACTAGGGATTTCAATGAGCAGTTCTTC. The encoded protein is CSARERRTRDFNEQFF.

The rearrangement links TRBV19 to TRBJ2-7; unclear D gene. Trimming removed 4 bases at V and 7 bases at J, with 8 bases between. Germline V gives CDR1 LNHDA, CDR2 SQIVND (reference sequence). There are 11 residues in the CDR3. In nucleotides, the CDR3 is TGTGCCAGTAGTAACTCTCGGGAGCAGTACTTC. Translating it yields CASSNSREQYF. Drawing the rest from reference TRBV19 and TRBJ2-7, the complete variable domain is DGGITQSPKYLFRKEGQNVTLSCEQNLNHDAMYWYRQDPGQGLRLIYYSQIVNDFQKGDIAEGYSVSREKKESFPLTVTSAQKNPTAFYLCASSNSREQYFGPGTRLTVT.

This chain connects TRBV6-1 to TRBJ2-5; 11 bases are a match to TRBD2. The ends lost 7 bases at V and 5 bases at J; junction bases unmatched: 9. From germline, CDR1 is MNHNS and CDR2 SASEGT. The CDR3 runs 15 residues. The DNA for the CDR3 is TGTGCCAGCACAAATAGCGGGAGGGCCTGGGAGACCCAGTACTTC. Amino acids: CASTNSGRAWETQYF.

This clonotype was recorded many times. The chain is built from TRBV2 and TRBJ2-5; no clear D gene. The CDR3 loop spans 11 amino acids. The V end was cut by 11 bases, the J end by 2 bases, with 9 bases between. CDR1 is SNHLY and CDR2 is FYNNEI in the germline V gene. CDR3 DNA sequence: TGTGCCTGTCTGTTTCAAGAGACCCAGTACTTC. Protein product: CACLFQETQYF.

This clonotype occurred a few times. The chain recombines TRBV15 with TRBJ2-1; TRBD1 agrees at 11 bases. CDR3 length: 16 amino acids. The V gene end was trimmed by 2 bases and the J gene end by 7 bases; junction bases not matched to a gene: 7. The V gene's germline CDR1 is LNHNV and CDR2 YYDKDF (reference sequence). The DNA for the CDR3 is TGTGCCACCAGCAGAACCGGGACAGGGGGTTTGAATGAGCAGTTCTTC. Protein: CATSRTGTGGLNEQFF.

Details on this clonotype: Sequence at one end of the junction differs from germline and may be a read error. This chain joins TRBV18 and TRBJ1-6; D is unclear. This CDR3 is 14 amino acids long. In germline, CDR1 is KGHSH, CDR2 LQKENI. This CDR3 is CASSPLDVDSPLHF. CDR3 DNA: TGTGCCAGCTCCCCACTGGACGTGGATTCACCCCTCCACTTT.

Ten or more counts support this clonotype. The gene calls are TRBV11-3 and TRBJ2-1, with D unresolved. V was shortened by 0 bases and J by 1 base, with 7 bases between the two germline ends. The CDR3 runs to 15 residues. Germline assignment: CDR1 SGHNT and CDR2 YENEEA. DNA for the CDR3: TGTGCCAGCAGCTTAGAGGTCGGATCCTACAATGAGCAGTTCTTC. Translating gives CASSLEVGSYNEQFF.

The J gene is TRBJ2-7, the V gene TRBV6-5; no firm D call. Per the germline V gene, CDR1 is MNHEY and CDR2 is SVGAGI. This CDR3 contains 15 residues. The V and J ends lost 0 bases and 7 bases respectively, with 16 bases between them. The CDR3 nucleotides read TGTGCCAGCAGTTACTCGACGTTGGGGAACTGGGAGCAGTACTTC. Translating it yields CASSYSTLGNWEQYF.